A single sample is the source of the 25 T cell receptor beta chains below, sequenced in a study of T cells in Graves' hyperthyroidism and ophthalmopathy. RNA transcripts provided the source from which TCR beta CDR3 regions were amplified. The HTBI primer set served for first-round RT-PCR of the TCR CDR3. Each CDR3 protein gets one entry after TCRdb re-called the multiplex PCR reads with MiXCR. The table includes over 650,000 distinct CDR3 sequences, about 45% detected once. The sample taken for sequencing was peripheral blood or thyroid tissue (not recorded which). The origin of the receptors is an adult man with Graves' disease, either hyperthyroidism or ophthalmopathy (not recorded which).

V gene TRBV7-9 combines with J gene TRBJ1-6; 8 bases map to TRBD1. The CDR3 has 15 amino acids. The germline CDR1 and CDR2 sequences are SEHNR and FQNEAQ (reference sequence). With 6 bases clipped from V and 6 bases from J, the junction kept 7 bases outside the gene matches. CDR3 protein: CASSSWTGRNSPLHF. For the CDR3, the DNA is TGTGCCAGCAGTTCTTGGACAGGGCGTAATTCACCCCTCCACTTT.

This chain uses TRBV11-1 with TRBJ1-1; 9 bases map to TRBD1. The germline V gene encodes CDR1 SGHAT and CDR2 FQDESV (reference sequence). This CDR3 is built from 15 residues. The CDR3 nucleotides are TGTGCTAGAGATGAGGGGACAGGGCTGAACACTGAAGCTTTCTTT. Residues: CARDEGTGLNTEAFF.

This chain uses TRBV24-1 with TRBJ1-5; the match to TRBD1 covers 9 bases. Germline assignment: CDR1 KGHDR and CDR2 SFDVKD. The CDR3 is 16 residues long. Trimming at V came to 0 bases and at J to 4 bases, leaving 3 bases not matched to a gene. CDR3 sequence (DNA): TGTGCCACCAGTGATTTGGCGACAGGGGGTAATCAGCCCCAGCATTTT. Translating gives CATSDLATGGNQPQHF.

This clonotype showed up just a few times. DNA of the CDR3: TGCGCCAGCAGCTCTGCGGGGCCGACAGGGGCATACGAGCAGTACTTC. This sequence encodes CASSSAGPTGAYEQYF. The chain is built from TRBV5-1 and TRBJ2-7, with 8 nucleotides matching TRBD1. The CDR3 covers 16 residues. J was trimmed by 4 bases and V by 3 bases; bases with no gene match: 12. Germline loops: CDR1 SGHRS, CDR2 YFSETQ.

A few counts support this clonotype. This may be a read error: a much more frequent sequence differs by one nucleotide. V gene TRBV2 combines with J gene TRBJ1-1; D is uncertain. CDR1 is SNHLY and CDR2 is FYNNEI in the germline V gene. V lost 7 bases and J 4 bases, leaving 4 bases between the germline ends. The CDR3 runs 10 residues. CDR3 nucleotide sequence: TGTGCCAGCATGGGCACTGAAGCTTTCTTT. Translation gives CASMGTEAFF.

The chain carries TRBV24-1 and TRBJ2-5; D could derive from TRBD1 or TRBD2 (6 bases each). Trimming removed 9 bases at V and 8 bases at J, with 18 bases between. This CDR3 is built from 13 residues. Germline V gives CDR1 KGHDR, CDR2 SFDVKD. DNA for the CDR3: TGTGCCACCTCCACGGGGGCCTCATTAACCCAGTACTTC. Protein sequence: CATSTGASLTQYF.

This clonotype was seen a handful of times. V usage is TRBV6-1 and J usage is TRBJ1-4; 12 bases are shared with TRBD1. Unmatched junction bases numbered 9, after V lost 6 bases and J lost 10 bases. Germline V CDR1 and CDR2: MNHNS, SASEGT. The CDR3 loop spans 15 amino acids. CDR3 residues: CASSEEGQGAAKLFF. The CDR3 DNA reads TGTGCCAGCAGCGAGGAGGGACAGGGGGCCGCAAAACTGTTTTTT.

The V call is TRBV2, the J call TRBJ2-7; 7 nucleotides agree with TRBD1. The CDR3 totals 17 residues. Losses at the gene ends were 6 bases for V and 1 base for J; bases not matched to a gene: 15. Germline V gene data show CDR1 as SNHLY and CDR2 as FYNNEI. The CDR3 bases are TGTGCCAGCAGCGTCCAGGGGGTTGGGAGAACATCCTACGAGCAGTACTTC. Protein sequence: CASSVQGVGRTSYEQYF.

The J gene is TRBJ1-4, the V gene TRBV25-1; D may be TRBD1 (6 bases). The CDR3 is 11 residues long. Germline V lookup: CDR1 MGHDK, CDR2 SYGVNS. CDR3 nucleotides: TGTGCTAGGGGGACTTATGAAAAACTGTTTTTT. Its translation is CARGTYEKLFF.

This clonotype was seen only a few times. The conserved closing phenylalanine or tryptophan is absent in this CDR3, likely reflecting a read error. This rearrangement joins TRBV9 to TRBJ2-7; 8 bases are shared with TRBD2. CDR1 SGDLS and CDR2 YYNGEE come from the germline V gene. With 0 bases clipped from V and 3 bases from J, the junction kept 8 bases outside the gene matches. CDR3 size: 16 residues. Written as DNA, the CDR3 is TGTGCCAGCAGCGTAGCTACGGGGGGGGGAATCTACGAGCAGTACTCC. Its protein product is CASSVATGGGIYEQYS.

In the case of this clonotype: A much larger clone lies one base from this, so it may be a read error. Without the conserved terminal phenylalanine or tryptophan, this CDR3 likely stems from a read error. The chain is built from TRBV2 and TRBJ1-1; TRBD1 matches at 8 bases. V lost 6 bases and J lost 0; bases outside the gene matches: 6. Looked up from germline, CDR1 is SNHLY and CDR2 is FYNNEI. The CDR3 has 15 amino acids. The DNA of the CDR3 is TGTGCCAGCAGACACAGGACAGGGATGAACACTGAAGCTTTCCTT. It encodes CASRHRTGMNTEAFL.

Regarding this clonotype: This could be a read error, since a much larger clone is one nucleotide away. The rearrangement links TRBV15 to TRBJ2-5, with no clear D. Germline V gene data show CDR1 as LNHNV and CDR2 as YYDKDF (reference sequence). Between the trimmed V and J ends, which lost 6 bases and 1 base, there was a span of 12 bases. This CDR3 contains 14 residues. The CDR3 sequence: CATRSVRAQETQYF. CDR3 bases: TGTGCCACCAGAAGTGTTAGGGCCCAAGAGACCCAGTACTTC.

V is TRBV6-1 and J is TRBJ2-7, with unresolved D. V shed 6 bases and J shed 5 bases, with 14 bases lying between them. The CDR3 loop spans 13 amino acids. CDR1 is MNHNS, CDR2 SASEGT, per germline. CDR3 DNA sequence: TGTGCCAGCAGCTTGTATGGGCGTCACGAGCAGTACTTC. As protein: CASSLYGRHEQYF.

A word on this clonotype: This may come from a read error, since a much larger clone is one base off. The V and J genes are TRBV7-9 and TRBJ2-7, with D hard to call. Germline CDR1 reads SEHNR; CDR2 reads FQNEAQ (reference sequence). CDR3 length: 12 amino acids. CDR3 sequence (DNA): TGTGCCAGCGGCTTCCCGGGCTACGAGCAGTACTTC. Translated, it gives CASGFPGYEQYF.

V usage is TRBV10-3 and J usage is TRBJ2-7; TRBD1 agrees at 7 bases. The germline V gene encodes CDR1 ENHRY and CDR2 SYGVKD. CDR3 length: 13 amino acids. V shed 10 bases, J shed 0 bases, and the junction held 6 bases outside the gene matches. CDR3 coding DNA: TGTGCCACCTCGACAGGGAGCTCCTACGAGCAGTACTTC. Its translation is CATSTGSSYEQYF.

Ten or more counts support this clonotype. The rearrangement uses TRBV29-1 and TRBJ1-1; TRBD1 matches at 7 bases. The CDR3 spans 13 residues. J lost 0 bases, V lost 6 bases, and 4 bases had no gene match. The germline gives CDR1 SQVTM, CDR2 ANQGSEA. CDR3: CSVTDRVNTEAFF. The CDR3, as DNA: TGCAGCGTAACCGACAGGGTGAACACTGAAGCTTTCTTT. The whole variable domain, remainder taken from reference TRBV29-1 and TRBJ1-1, is SAVISQKPSRDICQRGTSLTIQCQVDSQVTMMFWYRQQPGQSLTLIATANQGSEATYESGFVIDKFPISRPNLTFSTLTVSNMSPEDSSIYLCSVTDRVNTEAFFGQGTRLTVV.

There are a few counts of this clonotype. This chain connects TRBV7-9 to TRBJ1-5, with D maybe TRBD1 (5 bases). Germline-derived CDR1 and CDR2 are SEHNR and FQNEAQ (reference sequence). Between the trimmed V and J ends, which lost 5 bases and 3 bases, there was a span of 11 bases. CDR3 size: 14 residues. Written as DNA, the CDR3 is TGTGCCAGCAGCCAACGGGGCTTCAATCAGCCCCAGCATTTT. Its translation: CASSQRGFNQPQHF.

V usage is TRBV7-2 and J usage is TRBJ1-1; 10 bases are shared with TRBD1. Looked up from germline, CDR1 is SGHTA and CDR2 is FQGNSA. V shed 3 bases, J shed 3 bases, and the junction held 7 bases outside the gene matches. The CDR3 is made up of 16 amino acids. CDR3 sequence (DNA): TGTGCCAGCAGCTTCCGGGACAGGGGACCGGACACTGAAGCTTTCTTT. Encoded protein: CASSFRDRGPDTEAFF.

In this sample, this clonotype turned up a few times. This chain joins TRBV7-9 and TRBJ2-7, with D possibly TRBD2 on 5 matching bases. CDR3 length: 15 residues. Germline CDR1 SEHNR, CDR2 FQNEAQ (reference sequence). V was trimmed by 5 bases and J by 5 bases, leaving 19 bases between them. CDR3 in DNA: TGTGCCAGCAGCCAAGCATTGCTAGCTGTCAACGAGCAGTACTTC. It encodes CASSQALLAVNEQYF.

In this sample, this clonotype turned up many times. The chain is built from TRBV6-5 and TRBJ2-5; a possible D gene is TRBD2 (6 bases). The ends were cut back, 5 bases at V and 5 bases at J, with 18 bases in the middle. The CDR3 covers 15 residues. Germline assignment: CDR1 MNHEY and CDR2 SVGAGI. CDR3 DNA sequence: TGTGCCAGCAGTGCCAACCCCGGGAGTTCGGAGACCCAGTACTTC. Encoded protein: CASSANPGSSETQYF.

V usage is TRBV20-1 and J usage is TRBJ1-6; D not certain. This CDR3 has 16 amino acids. Germline loops: CDR1 DFQATT, CDR2 SNEGSKA (reference sequence). The V end lost 2 bases, the J end lost 0 bases, and 11 bases lay between the germline ends. The CDR3 DNA follows: TGCAGTGCTAGACACATCAGGAGCTCCTATAATTCACCCCTCCACTTT. Its protein product is CSARHIRSSYNSPLHF.

For this clonotype: This may be a read error, as it is one base from a much larger clone. V usage is TRBV24-1 and J usage is TRBJ1-5, with 12 positions matching TRBD1. V lost 4 bases to trimming and J lost 3 bases; unmatched junction nucleotides: 6. This CDR3 has 17 residues. Germline-derived CDR1 and CDR2 are KGHDR and SFDVKD. The CDR3 sequence: CATSDSGTGGVNQPQHF. CDR3 in DNA: TGTGCCACCAGTGACTCCGGGACAGGGGGCGTCAATCAGCCCCAGCATTTT.

V and J are TRBV3-1 and TRBJ2-7; D unclear. The CDR3 spans 15 residues. Trimming shortened V by 1 base and J by 1 base, and 11 bases separated the two germline ends. The germline V gene encodes CDR1 LGHDT and CDR2 YNNKEL (reference sequence). Here the CDR3 DNA reads TGTGCCAGCAGCCAAGGGGTCACTACTTCCTACGAGCAGTACTTC. It yields the protein CASSQGVTTSYEQYF.

The gene calls are TRBV7-2 and TRBJ1-6; maybe TRBD1 (6 bases). Per germline, CDR1 SGHTA and CDR2 FQGNSA. V lost 7 bases and J lost 3, with 13 bases in between. This CDR3 is 15 amino acids long. DNA of the CDR3: TGTGCCAGCAACCTCGGACAGAGCTATAATTCACCCCTCCACTTT. Its protein product is CASNLGQSYNSPLHF.

The genes are TRBV9 and TRBJ1-1; the match to TRBD1 covers 7 bases. V lost 0 bases to trimming and J lost 0 bases; unmatched junction nucleotides: 2. The CDR3 sequence is 15 residues long. Germline V lookup: CDR1 SGDLS, CDR2 YYNGEE. CDR3 sequence reads: CASSVGQGLNTEAFF. In DNA, the CDR3 is TGTGCCAGCAGCGTAGGACAGGGTTTGAACACTGAAGCTTTCTTT.